The 3 T cell receptor beta chains below come from one sample, sequenced in a study of cytomegalovirus exposure and HLA in healthy donors. The PCR made use of 60 Vbeta and 13 Jbeta primers. Measured with immunoSEQ multiplex PCR; TCRdb has only the in-frame clones, and not every one. The sample holds about 120,000 clones, roughly 76% seen once. The sequenced material came from PBMCs. The receptors here all came from a man aged 30 to 45 in good health and CMV-seronegative.

CDR3 sequence reads: CAISDQGPEAFF. The CDR3 coding sequence is TGTGCCATCAGTGACCAGGGTCCTGAAGCTTTCTTT. The chain carries TRBV10-3 and TRBJ1-1; D perhaps matches TRBD1 (5 bases). CDR1 and CDR2 (germline): ENHRY, SYGVKD. V was trimmed by 3 bases and J by 6 bases, leaving 8 bases between them. The CDR3 has 12 residues.

The chain joins TRBV2 to TRBJ1-2, with 9 positions matching TRBD1. This CDR3 is built from 16 residues. Looked up from germline, CDR1 is SNHLY and CDR2 is FYNNEI. The V gene end was trimmed by 4 bases and the J gene end by 3 bases; junction bases not matched to a gene: 9. For the CDR3, the DNA is TGTGCCAGCAGTGTGGGGGGACAGGGCTTAGACTATGGCTACACCTTC. Amino acids: CASSVGGQGLDYGYTF.

The chain recombines TRBV19 with TRBJ1-5; a possible D gene is TRBD1 (5 bases). Germline V CDR1 and CDR2: LNHDA, SQIVND (reference sequence). The CDR3 has 16 amino acids. The V gene lost 1 base and the J gene lost 0 bases, with 10 bases spanning the gap. CDR3 amino acids: CASSIGQGYSNQPQHF. The CDR3 bases are TGTGCCAGTAGTATAGGTCAGGGTTATAGCAATCAGCCCCAGCATTTT.